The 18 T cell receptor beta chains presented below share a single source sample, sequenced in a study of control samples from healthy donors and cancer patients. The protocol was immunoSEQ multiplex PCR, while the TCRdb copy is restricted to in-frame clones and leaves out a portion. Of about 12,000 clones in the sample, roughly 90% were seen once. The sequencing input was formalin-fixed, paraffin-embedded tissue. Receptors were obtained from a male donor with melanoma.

CDR3 DNA: TGTGCCAGCAGTCGGGAGGAGAATCAGCCCCAGCATTTT. Its protein product is CASSREENQPQHF. The V call is TRBV7-2, the J call TRBJ1-5; D gene ambiguous. Germline V CDR1 and CDR2: SGHTA, FQGNSA. V lost 6 bases and J lost 4, with 10 bases in between. The CDR3 extends over 13 amino acids.

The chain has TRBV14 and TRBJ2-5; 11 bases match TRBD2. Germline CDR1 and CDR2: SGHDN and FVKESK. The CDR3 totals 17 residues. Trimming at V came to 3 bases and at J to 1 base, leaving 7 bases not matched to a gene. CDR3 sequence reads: CASSQDRTSGFQETQYF. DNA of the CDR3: TGTGCCAGCAGCCAGGACAGGACTAGCGGGTTCCAAGAGACCCAGTACTTC.

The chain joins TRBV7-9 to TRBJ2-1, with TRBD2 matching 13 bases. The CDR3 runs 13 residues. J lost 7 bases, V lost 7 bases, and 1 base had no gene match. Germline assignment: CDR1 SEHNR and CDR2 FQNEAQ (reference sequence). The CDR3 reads CASTLAGGNEQFF. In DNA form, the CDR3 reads TGTGCCAGCACACTAGCGGGAGGGAATGAGCAGTTCTTC.

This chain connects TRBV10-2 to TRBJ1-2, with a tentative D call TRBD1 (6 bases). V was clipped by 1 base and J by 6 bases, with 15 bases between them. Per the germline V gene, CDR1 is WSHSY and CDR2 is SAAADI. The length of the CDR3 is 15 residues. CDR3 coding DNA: TGCGCCAGCAGTGAGTTACAGGGAAACTATGATGGCTACACCTTC. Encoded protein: CASSELQGNYDGYTF.

The CDR3 DNA sequence: TGTGCCATCAGTGGGGAAAATAGACAGGAGACCCAGTACTTC. Its translation: CAISGENRQETQYF. The gene calls are TRBV10-3 and TRBJ2-5, with D maybe TRBD1 (5 bases). Trimming pared 4 bases from V and 5 bases from J, leaving 14 bases between. Germline V gives CDR1 ENHRY, CDR2 SYGVKD. The CDR3 covers 14 residues.

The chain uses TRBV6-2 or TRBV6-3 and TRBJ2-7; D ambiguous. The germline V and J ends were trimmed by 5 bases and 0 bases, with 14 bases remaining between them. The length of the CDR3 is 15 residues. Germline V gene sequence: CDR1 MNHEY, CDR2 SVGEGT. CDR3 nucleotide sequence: TGTGCCAGCAGTCCACTCGGACGGAGCTCCTACGAGCAGTACGTC. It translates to CASSPLGRSSYEQYV.

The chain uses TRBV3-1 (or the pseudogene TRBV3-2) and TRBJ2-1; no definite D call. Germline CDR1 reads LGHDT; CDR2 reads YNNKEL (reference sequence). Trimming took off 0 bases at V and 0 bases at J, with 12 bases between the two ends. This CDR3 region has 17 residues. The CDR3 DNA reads TGTGCCAGCAGCCAAGACTCGGCGCGGAGCTCCTACAATGAGCAGTTCTTC. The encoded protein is CASSQDSARSSYNEQFF.

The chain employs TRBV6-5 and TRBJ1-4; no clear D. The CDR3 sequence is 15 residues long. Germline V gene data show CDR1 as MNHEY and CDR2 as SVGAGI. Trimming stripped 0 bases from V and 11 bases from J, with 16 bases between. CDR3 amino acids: CASSYSIVSGGKLFF. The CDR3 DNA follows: TGTGCCAGCAGTTACTCGATTGTTTCGGGAGGCAAACTGTTTTTT.

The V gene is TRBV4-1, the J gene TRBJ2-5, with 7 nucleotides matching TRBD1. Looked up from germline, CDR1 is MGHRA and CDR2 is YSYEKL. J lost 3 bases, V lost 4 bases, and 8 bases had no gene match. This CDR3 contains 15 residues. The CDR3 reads CASSPRGQAEETQYF. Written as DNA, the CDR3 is TGCGCCAGCAGCCCACGCGGACAGGCCGAAGAGACCCAGTACTTC.

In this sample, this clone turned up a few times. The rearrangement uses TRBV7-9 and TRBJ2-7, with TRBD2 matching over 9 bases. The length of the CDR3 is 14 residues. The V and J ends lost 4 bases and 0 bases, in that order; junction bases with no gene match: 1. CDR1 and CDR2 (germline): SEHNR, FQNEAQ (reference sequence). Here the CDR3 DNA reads TGTGCCAGCAGCTCGACTAGCGGCTCCTACGAGCAGTACTTC. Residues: CASSSTSGSYEQYF.

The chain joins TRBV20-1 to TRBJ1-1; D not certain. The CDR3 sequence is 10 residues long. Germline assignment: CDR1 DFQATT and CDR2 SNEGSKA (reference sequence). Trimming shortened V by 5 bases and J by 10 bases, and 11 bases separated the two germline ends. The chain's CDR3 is CSAFGKSAFF. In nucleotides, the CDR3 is TGCAGTGCTTTTGGAAAGTCAGCTTTCTTT.

For the CDR3, the DNA is TGTGCCAGCAGTTCGACAGGGAGAAGCAATCAGCCCCAGCATTTT. Translating gives CASSSTGRSNQPQHF. The chain employs TRBV6-5 and TRBJ1-5; 7 nucleotides line up with TRBD1. Germline V CDR1 and CDR2: MNHEY, SVGAGI. V gave up 4 bases and J gave up 1 base; unmatched junction bases: 4. The CDR3 runs to 15 residues.

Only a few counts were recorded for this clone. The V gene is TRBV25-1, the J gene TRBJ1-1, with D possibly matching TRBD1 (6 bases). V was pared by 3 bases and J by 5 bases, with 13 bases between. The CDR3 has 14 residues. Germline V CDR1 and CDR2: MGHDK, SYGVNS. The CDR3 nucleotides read TGTGCCAGCAGTGACCACTTGGACAGAACTGAAGCTTTCTTT. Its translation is CASSDHLDRTEAFF.

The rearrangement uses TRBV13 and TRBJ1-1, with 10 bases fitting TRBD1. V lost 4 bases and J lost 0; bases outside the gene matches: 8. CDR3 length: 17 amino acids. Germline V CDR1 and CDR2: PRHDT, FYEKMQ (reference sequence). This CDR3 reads CASSSQGQGRVNTEAFF. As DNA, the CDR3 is TGTGCCAGCAGCTCGCAGGGACAGGGGAGGGTGAACACTGAAGCTTTCTTT.

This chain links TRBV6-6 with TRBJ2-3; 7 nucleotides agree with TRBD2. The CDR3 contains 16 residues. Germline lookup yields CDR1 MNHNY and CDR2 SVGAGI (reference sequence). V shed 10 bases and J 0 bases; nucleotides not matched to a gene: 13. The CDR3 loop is CATLRLAELSTDTQYF. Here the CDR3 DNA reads TGTGCCACCCTCCGACTAGCCGAGCTTAGCACAGATACGCAGTATTTT.

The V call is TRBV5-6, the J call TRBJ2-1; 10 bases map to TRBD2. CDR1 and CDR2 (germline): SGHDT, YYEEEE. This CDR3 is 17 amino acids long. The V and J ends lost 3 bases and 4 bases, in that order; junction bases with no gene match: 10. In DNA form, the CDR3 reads TGTGCCAGCAGCTCCCGGACTAGCGGTCGTCGTTACAATGAGCAGTTCTTC. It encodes CASSSRTSGRRYNEQFF.

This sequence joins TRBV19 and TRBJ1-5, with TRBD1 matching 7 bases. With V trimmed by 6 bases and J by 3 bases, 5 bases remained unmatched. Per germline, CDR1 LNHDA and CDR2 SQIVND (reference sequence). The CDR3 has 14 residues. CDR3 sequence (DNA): TGTGCCAGTAGGACAGGGCTAATCAATCAGCCCCAGCATTTT. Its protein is CASRTGLINQPQHF.

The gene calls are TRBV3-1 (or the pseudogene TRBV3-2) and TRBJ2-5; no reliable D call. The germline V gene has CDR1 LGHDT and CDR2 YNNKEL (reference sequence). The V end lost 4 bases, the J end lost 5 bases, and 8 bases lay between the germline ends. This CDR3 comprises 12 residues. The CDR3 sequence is CASSLDRETQYF. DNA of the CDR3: TGTGCCAGCAGCCTCGATAGGGAGACCCAGTACTTC.